This T cell receptor beta chain emerged from a study of T cells in Graves' hyperthyroidism and ophthalmopathy. CDR3 length: 12 amino acids. In germline, CDR1 is LNHDA, CDR2 SQIVND (reference sequence). The junction had 2 bases not matched to a gene; V was cut back by 9 bases and J by 5 bases. RNA transcripts yielded amplified TCR beta CDR3 regions. The HTBI primer set was used in a first-round RT-PCR of the TCR CDR3. TCRdb processed the multiplex PCR reads anew with MiXCR; each CDR3 protein has one entry. Altogether over 45,000 distinct CDR3 sequences are present, about 50% being singletons, with the ten largest covering 9.5% to 15%.

The sample taken for sequencing was blood. This chain links TRBV19 with TRBJ2-5; 11 bases map to TRBD1. The TCR sequence derives from a woman aged 25 to 39 with Graves' ophthalmopathy. The CDR3 reads CASGQGAETQYF. The CDR3 DNA follows: TGTGCCAGCGGACAGGGGGCTGAGACCCAGTACTTC.